Listed below are T cell receptor beta chains from one sample, sequenced in a study of blood T cell repertoires in COVID-19. Libraries were prepared by immunoSEQ multiplex PCR; TCRdb keeps only in-frame clonotypes and omits some of them. Of approximately 90,000 clones listed, about 83% are singletons. Sequencing used peripheral blood. Source of these receptors: a human donor in a cohort sampled during active COVID-19. The CDR3 runs from the conserved cysteine through the conserved F or W. D genes are given only for firm matches. Not all rows give a size; the values are once, few, many and, for expanded clones, a class.

size | J | D | V | DNA | CDR3
NA | TRBJ2-7 | NA | TRBV4-3 | TGCGCCAGCAGCCAAGGCGGAAGCTCCTACGAGCAGTACTTC | CASSQGGSSYEQYF
once | TRBJ2-7 | NA | TRBV7-2 | TGTGCCAGCAGCTCTAGAACCGAGCAGTACTTC | CASSSRTEQYF
NA | TRBJ1-1 | NA | TRBV11-2 | TGTGCCAGCAGCTTCCGGGCGGGTTTGGACACTGAAGCTTTCTTT | CASSFRAGLDTEAFF
NA | TRBJ2-7 | TRBD1 | TRBV4-3 | TGCGCCAGCAGCCAAGATCACACAGGGGGCACCTACGAGCAGTACTTC | CASSQDHTGGTYEQYF
NA | TRBJ1-5 | TRBD1 | TRBV6-2/TRBV6-3 | TGTGCCAGCAGCGACAGGGACAATCAGCCCCAGCATTTT | CASSDRDNQPQHF
NA | TRBJ2-7 | TRBD2 | TRBV5-6 | TGTGCCAGCAGCTCCGATAGCGGGAGGCGGTACGAGCAGTACTTC | CASSSDSGRRYEQYF
NA | TRBJ2-1 | TRBD2 | TRBV5-4 | TGTGCCAGCAGCTCTAGCGCTGGGCGGGAGAGTTACAATGAGCAGTTCTTC | CASSSSAGRESYNEQFF
NA | TRBJ2-7 | NA | TRBV3-1/TRBV3-2 | TGTGCCAGCAGCCCCCTCGGGGAGCAGTACTTC | CASSPLGEQYF
once | TRBJ2-7 | NA | TRBV9 | TGTGCCAGCAGCGTAGCGGTGGGAGGCCCAACCTACGAGCAGTACTTC | CASSVAVGGPTYEQYF
NA | TRBJ1-4 | NA | TRBV7-2 | TGTGCCAGCAGCTTTCAGGGAAGGGTTGAAAAACTGTTTTTT | CASSFQGRVEKLFF
NA | TRBJ2-4 | TRBD1 | TRBV7-9 | TGTGCCAGCAGCTCGACAGGGGGTGGTGCCAAAAACATTCAGTACTTC | CASSSTGGGAKNIQYF
NA | TRBJ2-7 | NA | TRBV5-1 | TGCGCCAGCAGCTTGGCGCGCGTCCACCGCCGGGACAATTTCTCCTACGAGCAGTACTTC | CASSLARVHRRDNFSYEQYF
NA | TRBJ2-4 | TRBD1 | TRBV7-9 | TGTGCCAGCAGCAGACAGGGGGTAGACATTCAGTACTTC | CASSRQGVDIQYF
NA | TRBJ2-7 | TRBD1 | TRBV2 | TGTGCCAGCAGGAGGGACAGCACCTACGAGCAGTACTTC | CASRRDSTYEQYF
NA | TRBJ1-3 | TRBD1 | TRBV9 | TGTGCCAGCAGCGTAGAGGACGGGACAGGGGCAGACACCATATATTTT | CASSVEDGTGADTIYF